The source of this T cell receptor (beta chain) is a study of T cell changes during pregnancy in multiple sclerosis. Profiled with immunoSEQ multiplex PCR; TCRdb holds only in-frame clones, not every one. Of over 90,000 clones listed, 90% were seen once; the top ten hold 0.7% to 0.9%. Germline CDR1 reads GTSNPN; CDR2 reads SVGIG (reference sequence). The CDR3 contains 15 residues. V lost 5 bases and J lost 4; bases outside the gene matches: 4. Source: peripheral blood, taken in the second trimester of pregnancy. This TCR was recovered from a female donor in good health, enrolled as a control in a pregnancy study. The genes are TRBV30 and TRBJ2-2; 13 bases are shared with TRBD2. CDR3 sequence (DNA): TGTGCCTGGGGACTAGCGGGAGTCAGCACCGGGGAGCTGTTTTTT. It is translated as CAWGLAGVSTGELFF.